This TCR beta chain was captured in a study of T cells in narcolepsy. Study-level information: Patients with NT1 or NT2 and healthy control donors were enrolled. Study-wide findings and caveats: Some memory CD4+ repertoires had no autoreactive clone sequences. Autoreactive clonotypes reportedly recurred in blood of same and different patients, not controls. Comparing one patient's CSF and blood CD4+ clonotypes highlighted HCRT- and TRIB2-specific autoreactive clonotypes.

CDR3 length: 13 residues. V gave up 5 bases and J gave up 8 bases, with 12 bases separating them. CDR1 is SGHVS, CDR2 FNYEAQ, per germline. The protocol was immunoSEQ multiplex PCR, while the TCRdb copy is restricted to in-frame clones and leaves out a portion. The table records roughly 11,000 clones, 94% of them present only once. Comment on this clone: The antigen is unknown.

Sequences were obtained from CD45RA- memory CD4+ T cells from PBMCs. This rearrangement joins TRBV7-6 to TRBJ1-4; no definite D call. This receptor was obtained from a human donor with narcolepsy. CDR3 sequence reads: CASSPTFYEKLFF. CDR3 nucleotide sequence: TGTGCCAGCAGCCCCACGTTTTACGAAAAACTGTTTTTT.